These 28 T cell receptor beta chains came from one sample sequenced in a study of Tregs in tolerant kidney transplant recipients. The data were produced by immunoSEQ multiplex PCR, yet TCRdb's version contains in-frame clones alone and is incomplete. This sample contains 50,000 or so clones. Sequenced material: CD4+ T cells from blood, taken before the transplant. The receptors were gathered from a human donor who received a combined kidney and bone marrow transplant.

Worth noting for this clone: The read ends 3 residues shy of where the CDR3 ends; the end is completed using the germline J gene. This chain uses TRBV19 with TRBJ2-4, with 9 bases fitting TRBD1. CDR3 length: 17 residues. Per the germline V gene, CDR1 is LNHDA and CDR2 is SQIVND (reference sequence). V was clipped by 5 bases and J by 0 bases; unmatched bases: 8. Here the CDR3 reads CASSPGQGSVAKNIQYF. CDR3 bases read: TGTGCCAGTAGTCCAGGACAGGGGTCAGTAGCCAAAAACATT.

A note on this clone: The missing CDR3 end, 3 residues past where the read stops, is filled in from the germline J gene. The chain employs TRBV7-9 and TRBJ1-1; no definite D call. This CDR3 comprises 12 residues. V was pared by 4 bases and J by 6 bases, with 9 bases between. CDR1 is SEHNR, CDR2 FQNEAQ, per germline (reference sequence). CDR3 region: CASSSLSPEAFF. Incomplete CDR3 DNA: TGTGCCAGCAGCTCCCTTAGTCCTGAA.

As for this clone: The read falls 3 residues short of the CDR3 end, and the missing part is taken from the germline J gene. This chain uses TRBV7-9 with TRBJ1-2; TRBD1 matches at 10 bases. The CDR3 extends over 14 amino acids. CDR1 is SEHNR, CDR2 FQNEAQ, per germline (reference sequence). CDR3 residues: CASSWDRGDQGYTF. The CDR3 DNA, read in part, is TGTGCCAGCAGCTGGGACAGGGGCGATCAGGGC.

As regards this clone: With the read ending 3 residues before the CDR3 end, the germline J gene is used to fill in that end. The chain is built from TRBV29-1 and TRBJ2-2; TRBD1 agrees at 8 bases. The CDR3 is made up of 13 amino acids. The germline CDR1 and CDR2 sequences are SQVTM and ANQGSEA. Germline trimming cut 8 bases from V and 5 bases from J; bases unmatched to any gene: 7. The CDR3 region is CSHRQGTTGELFF. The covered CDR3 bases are TGCAGCCACAGACAGGGGACAACCGGGGAG.

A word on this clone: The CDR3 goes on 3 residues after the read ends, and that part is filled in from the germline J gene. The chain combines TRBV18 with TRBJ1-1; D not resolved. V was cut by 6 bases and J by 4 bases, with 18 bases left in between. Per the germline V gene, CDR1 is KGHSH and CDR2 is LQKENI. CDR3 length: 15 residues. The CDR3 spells CASSVLGGGPTEAFF. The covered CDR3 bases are TGTGCCAGCTCCGTCTTGGGTGGAGGGCCCACTGAA.

The CDR3 region is CASSLILQETQYF. The DNA read from the CDR3 is TGTGCCAGCAGCTTAATCCTTCAAGAGACC. The chain is built from TRBV7-2 and TRBJ2-5; D ambiguous. The read falls 3 residues short of the CDR3 end, and the missing part is taken from the germline J gene. CDR1 SGHTA and CDR2 FQGNSA come from the germline V gene. Between the trimmed V and J ends, which lost 2 bases and 2 bases, there was a span of 6 bases. This CDR3 is built from 13 residues.

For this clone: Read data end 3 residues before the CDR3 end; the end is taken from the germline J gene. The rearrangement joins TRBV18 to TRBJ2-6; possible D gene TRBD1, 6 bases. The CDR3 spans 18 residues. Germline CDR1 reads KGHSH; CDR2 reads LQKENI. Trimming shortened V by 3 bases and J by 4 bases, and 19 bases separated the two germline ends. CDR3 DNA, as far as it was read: TGTGCCAGCTCACCCCAACAGGGATCCCTTGCCGGGGCCAACGTC. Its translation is CASSPQQGSLAGANV. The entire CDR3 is CASSPQQGSLAGANVLTF.

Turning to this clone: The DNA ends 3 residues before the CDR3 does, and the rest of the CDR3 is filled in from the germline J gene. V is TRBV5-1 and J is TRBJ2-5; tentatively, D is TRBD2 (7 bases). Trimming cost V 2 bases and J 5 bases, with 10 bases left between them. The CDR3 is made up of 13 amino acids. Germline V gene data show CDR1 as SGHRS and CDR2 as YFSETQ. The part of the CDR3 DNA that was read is TGCGCCAGCAGCTTCGGGGGGCGGGAGACC. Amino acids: CASSFGGRET. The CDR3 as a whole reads CASSFGGRETQYF.

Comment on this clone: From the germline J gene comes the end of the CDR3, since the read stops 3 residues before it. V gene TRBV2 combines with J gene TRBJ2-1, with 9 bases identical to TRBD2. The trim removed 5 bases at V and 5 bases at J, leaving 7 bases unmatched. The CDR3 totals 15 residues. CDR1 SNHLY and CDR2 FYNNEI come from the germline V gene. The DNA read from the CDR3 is TGTGCCAGCAGTTCCAGCGGGGGGCCCAACAATGAG. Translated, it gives CASSSSGGPNNE. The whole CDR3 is CASSSSGGPNNEQFF.

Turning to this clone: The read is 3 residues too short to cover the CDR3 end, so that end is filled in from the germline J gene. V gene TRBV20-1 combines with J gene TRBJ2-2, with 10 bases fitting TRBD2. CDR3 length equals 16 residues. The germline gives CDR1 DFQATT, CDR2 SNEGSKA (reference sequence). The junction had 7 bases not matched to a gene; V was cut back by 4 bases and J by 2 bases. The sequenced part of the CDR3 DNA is TGCAGTGCTACCCCTAGCGGGGGACTAAACACCGGGGAG. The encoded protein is CSATPSGGLNTGE. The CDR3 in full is CSATPSGGLNTGELFF.

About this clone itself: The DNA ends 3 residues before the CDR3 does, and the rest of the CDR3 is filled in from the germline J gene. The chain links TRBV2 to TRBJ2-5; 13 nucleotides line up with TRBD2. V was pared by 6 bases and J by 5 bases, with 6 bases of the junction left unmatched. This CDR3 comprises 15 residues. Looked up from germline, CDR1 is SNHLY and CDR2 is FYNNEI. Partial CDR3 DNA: TGTGCCAGCAGCAAAACTAGCGGGAGGGGGGAGACC. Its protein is CASSKTSGRGET. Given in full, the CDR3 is CASSKTSGRGETQYF.

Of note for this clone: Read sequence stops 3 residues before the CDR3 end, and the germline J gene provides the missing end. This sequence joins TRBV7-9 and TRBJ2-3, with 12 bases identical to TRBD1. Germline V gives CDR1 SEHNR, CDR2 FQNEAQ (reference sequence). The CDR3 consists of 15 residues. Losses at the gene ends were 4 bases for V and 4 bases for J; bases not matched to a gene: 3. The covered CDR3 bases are TGTGCCAGCAGCTGGGACAGGGGGCCTCCAGATACG. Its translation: CASSWDRGPPDT. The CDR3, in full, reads CASSWDRGPPDTQYF.

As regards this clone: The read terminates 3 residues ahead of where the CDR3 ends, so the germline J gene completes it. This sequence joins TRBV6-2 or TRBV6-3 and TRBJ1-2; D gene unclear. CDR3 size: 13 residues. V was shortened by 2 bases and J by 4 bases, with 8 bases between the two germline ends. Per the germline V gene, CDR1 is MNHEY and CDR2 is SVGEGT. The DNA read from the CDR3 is TGTGCCAGCAGTTACCGTCAGATCTATGGC. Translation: CASSYRQIYG. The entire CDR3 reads CASSYRQIYGYTF.

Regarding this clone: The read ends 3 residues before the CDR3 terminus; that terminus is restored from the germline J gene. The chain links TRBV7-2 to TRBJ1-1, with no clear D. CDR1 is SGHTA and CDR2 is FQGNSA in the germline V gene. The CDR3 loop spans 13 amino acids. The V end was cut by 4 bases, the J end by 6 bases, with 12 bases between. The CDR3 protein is CASSSPSLSEAFF. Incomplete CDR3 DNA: TGTGCCAGCAGCTCTCCAAGCCTCTCTGAA.

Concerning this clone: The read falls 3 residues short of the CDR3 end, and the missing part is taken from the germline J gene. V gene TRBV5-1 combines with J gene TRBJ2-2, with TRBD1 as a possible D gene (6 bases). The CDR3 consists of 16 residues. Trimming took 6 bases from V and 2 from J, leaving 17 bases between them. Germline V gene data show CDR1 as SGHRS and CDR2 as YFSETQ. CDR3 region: CASIRVPGQNTGELFF. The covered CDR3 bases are TGCGCCAGCATTCGGGTCCCGGGACAAAACACCGGGGAG.

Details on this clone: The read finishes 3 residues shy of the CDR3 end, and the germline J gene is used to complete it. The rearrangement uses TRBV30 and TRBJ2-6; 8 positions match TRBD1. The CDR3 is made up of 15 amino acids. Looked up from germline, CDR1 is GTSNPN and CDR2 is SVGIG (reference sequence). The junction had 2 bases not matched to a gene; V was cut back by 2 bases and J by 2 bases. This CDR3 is CAWSIQGAGANVLTF. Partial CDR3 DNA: TGTGCCTGGAGTATACAGGGGGCTGGGGCCAACGTC. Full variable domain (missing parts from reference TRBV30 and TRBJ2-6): SQTIHQWPATLVQPVGSPLSLECTVEGTSNPNLYWYRQAAGRGLQLLFYSVGIGQISSEVPQNLSASRPQDRQFILSSKKLLLSDSGFYLCAWSIQGAGANVLTFGAGSRLTVL.

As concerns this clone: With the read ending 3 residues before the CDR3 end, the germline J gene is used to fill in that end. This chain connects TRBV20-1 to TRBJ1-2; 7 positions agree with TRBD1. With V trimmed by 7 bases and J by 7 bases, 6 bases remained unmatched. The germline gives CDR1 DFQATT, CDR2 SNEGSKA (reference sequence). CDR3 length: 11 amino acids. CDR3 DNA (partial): TGCAGTGGCTCGACAGGGAGTGGC. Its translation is CSGSTGSG. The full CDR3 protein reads CSGSTGSGYTF.

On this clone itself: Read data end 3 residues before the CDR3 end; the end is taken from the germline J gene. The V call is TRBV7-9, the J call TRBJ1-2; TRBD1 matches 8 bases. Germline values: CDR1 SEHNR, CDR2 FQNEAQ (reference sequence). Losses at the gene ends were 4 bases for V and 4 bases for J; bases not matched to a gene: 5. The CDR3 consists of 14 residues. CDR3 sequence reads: CASSSRTGSYGYTF. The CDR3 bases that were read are TGTGCCAGCAGCTCGAGGACAGGGAGCTATGGC.

The CDR3 DNA, read in part, is TGTGCCAGCAGTGCGGCAGGAAGGACTGAA. Protein: CASSAAGRTE. The complete CDR3 protein is CASSAAGRTEAFF. The V call is TRBV2, the J call TRBJ1-1; unclear D gene. Read coverage stops 3 residues before the CDR3 terminus; the germline J gene supplies the remainder. This CDR3 region has 13 residues. Germline values: CDR1 SNHLY, CDR2 FYNNEI. The V gene lost 4 bases and the J gene lost 5 bases, with 11 bases spanning the gap.

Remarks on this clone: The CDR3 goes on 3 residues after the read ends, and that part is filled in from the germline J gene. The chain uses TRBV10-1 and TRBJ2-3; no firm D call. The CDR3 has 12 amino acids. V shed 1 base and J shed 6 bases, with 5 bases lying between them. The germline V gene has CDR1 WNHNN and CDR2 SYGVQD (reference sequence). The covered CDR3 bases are TGCGCCAGCAGTGAGTACACCGATACG. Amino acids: CASSEYTDT. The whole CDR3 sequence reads CASSEYTDTQYF.

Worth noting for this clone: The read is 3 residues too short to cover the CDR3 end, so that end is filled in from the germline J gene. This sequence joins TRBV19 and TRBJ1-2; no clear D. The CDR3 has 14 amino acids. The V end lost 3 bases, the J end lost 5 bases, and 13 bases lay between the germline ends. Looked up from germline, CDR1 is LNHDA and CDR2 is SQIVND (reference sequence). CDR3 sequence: CASSISQGPYGYTF. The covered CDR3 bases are TGTGCCAGTAGTATCAGTCAAGGCCCTTATGGC.

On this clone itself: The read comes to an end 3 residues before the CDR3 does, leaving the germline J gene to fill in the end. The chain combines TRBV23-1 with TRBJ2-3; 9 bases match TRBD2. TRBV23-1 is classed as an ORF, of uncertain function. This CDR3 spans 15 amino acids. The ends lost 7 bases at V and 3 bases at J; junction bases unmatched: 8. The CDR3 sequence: CASNTSGRMTDTQYF. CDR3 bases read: TGCGCCAGCAATACCAGCGGGAGGATGACAGATACG.

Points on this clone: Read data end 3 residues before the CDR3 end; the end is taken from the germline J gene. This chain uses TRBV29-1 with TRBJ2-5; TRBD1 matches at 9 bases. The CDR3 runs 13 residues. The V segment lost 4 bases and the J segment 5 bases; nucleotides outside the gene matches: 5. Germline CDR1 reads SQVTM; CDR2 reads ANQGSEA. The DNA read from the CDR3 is TGCAGCGTTGCACAGGGGGCCGGTGAGACC. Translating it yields CSVAQGAGET. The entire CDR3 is CSVAQGAGETQYF.

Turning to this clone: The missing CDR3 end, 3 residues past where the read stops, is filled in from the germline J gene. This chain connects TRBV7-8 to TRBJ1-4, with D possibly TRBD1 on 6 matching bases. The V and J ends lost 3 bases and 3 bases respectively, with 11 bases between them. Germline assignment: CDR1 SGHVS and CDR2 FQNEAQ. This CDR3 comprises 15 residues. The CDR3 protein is CASSFRGRPNEKLFF. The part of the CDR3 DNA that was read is TGTGCCAGCAGCTTCAGGGGTCGACCTAATGAAAAA.

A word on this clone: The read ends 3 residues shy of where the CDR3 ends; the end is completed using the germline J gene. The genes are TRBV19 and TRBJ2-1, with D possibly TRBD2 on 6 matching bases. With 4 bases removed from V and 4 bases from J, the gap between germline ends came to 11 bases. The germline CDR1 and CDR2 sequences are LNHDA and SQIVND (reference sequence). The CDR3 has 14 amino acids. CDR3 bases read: TGTGCCAGTAGTAACGGCGGGGAGTACAATGAG. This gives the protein CASSNGGEYNE. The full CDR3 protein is CASSNGGEYNEQFF.

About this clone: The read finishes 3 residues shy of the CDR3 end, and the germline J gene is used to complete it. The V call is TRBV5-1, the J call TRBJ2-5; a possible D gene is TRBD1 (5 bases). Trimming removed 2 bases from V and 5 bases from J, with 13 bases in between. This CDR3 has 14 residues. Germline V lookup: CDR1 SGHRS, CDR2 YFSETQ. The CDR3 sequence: CASSFSGKGETQYF. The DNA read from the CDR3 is TGCGCCAGCAGCTTCTCCGGAAAGGGGGAGACC.

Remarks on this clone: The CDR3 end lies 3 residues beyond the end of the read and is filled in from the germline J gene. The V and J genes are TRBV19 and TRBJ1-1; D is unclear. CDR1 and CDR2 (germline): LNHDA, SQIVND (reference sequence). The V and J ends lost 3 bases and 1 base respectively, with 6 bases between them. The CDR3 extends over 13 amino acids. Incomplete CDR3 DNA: TGTGCCAGTAGTATCTACAGGAACACTGAA. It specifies CASSIYRNTE. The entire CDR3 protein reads CASSIYRNTEAFF.

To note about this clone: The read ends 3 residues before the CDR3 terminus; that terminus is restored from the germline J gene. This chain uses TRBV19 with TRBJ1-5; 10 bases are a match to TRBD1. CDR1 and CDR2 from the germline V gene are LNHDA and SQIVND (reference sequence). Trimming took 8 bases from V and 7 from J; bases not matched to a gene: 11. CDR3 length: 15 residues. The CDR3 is CASYSPGQGYQPQHF. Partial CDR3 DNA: TGTGCCAGTTATAGTCCGGGACAGGGGTACCAGCCC.